Each of the 27 T cell receptor beta chains below was sequenced from the same sample in a study of T cell responses to AZD1222 COVID-19 vaccine (dated by TCRdb to the early 2020s). Library method: the immunoSEQ multiplex PCR assay. The clones in this table, taken by TCRdb from immuneACCESS, are in-frame only. Not every clone is retained; where verified, under half of the shortfall comes from an unresolved V gene, and the cause of the rest is unknown. Across this sample there are 120,000 to 150,000 clones, with about 90% seen only once. Jointly, the top ten make up about 5% of the sample. The label giving this sample's time point can be read as: baseline before first vaccination. The specimen was peripheral blood, collected on day 0 of AZD1222 vaccination. All receptors derive from an adult in good health.

The chain employs TRBV28 and TRBJ2-2; 8 bases map to TRBD2. Germline CDR1 MDHEN, CDR2 SYDVKM. This CDR3 spans 17 amino acids. V trimming: 4 bases; J trimming: 4 bases; junction bases outside the gene matches: 11. CDR3 sequence (DNA): TGTGCCAGCAGTTCTCCCGGGACTAGGGGACCCACCGGGGAGCTGTTTTTT. It yields the protein CASSSPGTRGPTGELFF.

This clone was observed a single time. J is TRBJ2-7 and V is TRBV5-1; D is unclear. V was pared by 4 bases and J by 0 bases, with 17 bases between. CDR3 length equals 16 residues. CDR1 is SGHRS and CDR2 is YFSETQ in the germline V gene. DNA of the CDR3: TGCGCCAGCAGCCCACAGATTACCAAGAGCTCCTACGAGCAGTACTTC. Amino acids: CASSPQITKSSYEQYF.

The chain combines TRBV19 with TRBJ1-4; TRBD1 agrees at 7 bases. Germline CDR1 and CDR2: LNHDA and SQIVND (reference sequence). V shed 7 bases, J shed 8 bases, and the junction held 10 bases outside the gene matches. The CDR3 has 14 residues. CDR3 nucleotide sequence: TGTGCCAGTATGCAGACAGGGCTGGAAGAAAAACTGTTTTTT. This codes for CASMQTGLEEKLFF.

This chain links TRBV18 with TRBJ1-3, with a tentative D call TRBD1 (6 bases). Germline CDR1 KGHSH, CDR2 LQKENI. V was cut by 3 bases and J by 4 bases, with 13 bases left in between. This CDR3 comprises 15 residues. As DNA, the CDR3 is TGTGCCAGCTCACCCGCAAGGGGGGAAGGAAACACCATATATTTT. It translates to CASSPARGEGNTIYF. The full variable domain, with the rest looked up from reference TRBV18 and TRBJ1-3, is NAGVMQNPRHLVRRRGQEARLRCSPMKGHSHVYWYRQLPEEGLKFMVYLQKENIIDESGMPKERFSAEFPKEGPSILRIQQVVRGDSAAYFCASSPARGEGNTIYFGEGSWLTVV.

The chain has TRBV7-2 and TRBJ2-5; maybe TRBD2 (5 bases). The CDR3 loop spans 14 amino acids. V lost 0 bases and J 3 bases, leaving 8 bases between the germline ends. CDR1 is SGHTA and CDR2 is FQGNSA in the germline V gene. The CDR3 DNA reads TGTGCCAGCAGCTTAGCGGGGAGAAAAGAGACCCAGTACTTC. Translating it yields CASSLAGRKETQYF.

V is TRBV4-3 and J is TRBJ1-5; D is possibly TRBD1 (5 bases). Germline CDR1 is LGHNA and CDR2 is YSLEER. The CDR3 has 16 amino acids. The V and J ends lost 0 bases and 3 bases respectively, with 12 bases between them. The CDR3 region is CASSQEWTLFNQPQHF. CDR3 coding DNA: TGCGCCAGCAGCCAAGAGTGGACACTGTTCAATCAGCCCCAGCATTTT.

This rearrangement joins TRBV3-1 (or the pseudogene TRBV3-2) to TRBJ2-7, with D maybe TRBD2 (6 bases). The CDR3 runs 13 residues. The V end lost 0 bases, the J end lost 6 bases, and 9 bases lay between the germline ends. Germline V CDR1 and CDR2: LGHDT, YNNKEL (reference sequence). The CDR3: CASSQDGGVEQYF. The DNA of the CDR3 is TGTGCCAGCAGCCAAGACGGCGGGGTCGAGCAGTACTTC.

V and J are TRBV7-3 and TRBJ2-3; 7 positions agree with TRBD2. The V gene's germline CDR1 is SGHTA and CDR2 FQGTGA. The CDR3 runs 14 residues. Losses at the gene ends were 3 bases for V and 3 bases for J; bases not matched to a gene: 3. CDR3 sequence reads: CASSFLGGTDTQYF. CDR3 bases: TGTGCCAGCAGCTTTTTGGGGGGGACAGATACGCAGTATTTT. Using reference TRBV7-3 and TRBJ2-3 for the parts outside the CDR3, the full variable domain is GAGVSQTPSNKVTEKGKYVELRCDPISGHTALYWYRQSLGQGPEFLIYFQGTGAADDSGLPNDRFFAVRPEGSVSTLKIQRTERGDSAVYLCASSFLGGTDTQYFGPGTRLTVL.

The rearrangement joins TRBV7-2 to TRBJ2-7, with D perhaps assigned TRBD1 or TRBD2 (5 bases each). Germline CDR1 and CDR2: SGHTA and FQGNSA. The CDR3 is 13 residues long. The V end was cut by 5 bases, the J end by 2 bases, with 10 bases between. The CDR3 nucleotides read TGTGCCAGCAGCGGGACGGCTGCCTACGAGCAGTACTTC. This gives the protein CASSGTAAYEQYF.

This rearrangement joins TRBV28 to TRBJ1-2; 11 bases are a match to TRBD1. Losses at the gene ends were 5 bases for V and 8 bases for J; bases not matched to a gene: 10. This CDR3 has 15 residues. CDR1 MDHEN and CDR2 SYDVKM come from the germline V gene. CDR3 amino acids: CASSPPGQGGYGYTF. The CDR3 coding sequence is TGTGCCAGCAGTCCTCCGGGACAGGGGGGCTACGGCTACACCTTC.

This clone was detected once. The chain carries TRBV6-2 or TRBV6-3 and TRBJ2-1; D remains ambiguous. The V end was cut by 4 bases, the J end by 4 bases, with 5 bases between. The CDR3 is made up of 12 amino acids. Germline values: CDR1 MNHEY, CDR2 SVGEGT. The chain's CDR3 is CASSSGYNEQFF. CDR3 in DNA: TGTGCCAGCAGTTCTGGGTACAATGAGCAGTTCTTC.

This chain links TRBV7-2 with TRBJ2-3; tentative D call: TRBD1 (6 bases). Germline V gene sequence: CDR1 SGHTA, CDR2 FQGNSA. CDR3 length equals 16 residues. Trimming removed 5 bases from V and 4 bases from J, with 19 bases in between. Written as DNA, the CDR3 is TGTGCCAGCAGCGGGAGAGGTGGCAGGGGCGCAGATACGCAGTATTTT. Residues: CASSGRGGRGADTQYF.

The CDR3 DNA sequence: TGCGCCAGCAGCTTGGTGGTCGGAACCTACGAGCAGTACTTC. Residues: CASSLVVGTYEQYF. V usage is TRBV5-1 and J usage is TRBJ2-7; D ambiguous. CDR3 length equals 14 residues. Trimming cost V 0 bases and J 2 bases, with 9 bases left between them. The germline V gene encodes CDR1 SGHRS and CDR2 YFSETQ. The full variable domain, rest sourced from reference TRBV5-1 and TRBJ2-7, is KAGVTQTPRYLIKTRGQQVTLSCSPISGHRSVSWYQQTPGQGLQFLFEYFSETQRNKGNFPGRFSGRQFSNSRSEMNVSTLELGDSALYLCASSLVVGTYEQYFGPGTRLTVT.

The rearrangement joins TRBV9 to TRBJ2-1; D gene uncertain. V was cut by 6 bases and J by 4 bases, with 11 bases left in between. Germline V gives CDR1 SGDLS, CDR2 YYNGEE. This CDR3 contains 13 residues. The CDR3 nucleotides are TGTGCCAGCATCTTGGACGGATACAATGAGCAGTTCTTC. This gives the protein CASILDGYNEQFF. Using reference TRBV9 and TRBJ2-1 for the parts outside the CDR3, the full variable domain is DSGVTQTPKHLITATGQRVTLRCSPRSGDLSVYWYQQSLDQGLQFLIQYYNGEERAKGNILERFSAQQFPDLHSELNLSSLELGDSALYFCASILDGYNEQFFGPGTRLTVL.

The chain combines TRBV12-3 or TRBV12-4 with TRBJ2-7; D remains unclear. The V gene lost 7 bases and the J gene lost 6 bases, with 13 bases spanning the gap. This CDR3 is built from 12 residues. CDR3 sequence (DNA): TGTGCCAGCACCTCCCGTCCGAGCGAGCAGTACTTC. Its translation: CASTSRPSEQYF.

This sequence joins TRBV27 and TRBJ2-5; 8 positions match TRBD1. V was clipped by 5 bases and J by 1 base; unmatched bases: 3. This CDR3 is built from 14 residues. Germline CDR1 is MNHEY and CDR2 is SMNVEV (reference sequence). The CDR3 protein is CASSRDRTQETQYF. In DNA, the CDR3 is TGTGCCAGCAGTCGGGACAGGACCCAAGAGACCCAGTACTTC.

The genes are TRBV15 and TRBJ1-4; 7 bases agree with TRBD1. V gave up 3 bases and J gave up 5 bases; unmatched junction bases: 9. This CDR3 region has 16 residues. The V gene's germline CDR1 is LNHNV and CDR2 YYDKDF (reference sequence). The CDR3 here is CATSRGMGQQNEKLFF. Written as DNA, the CDR3 is TGTGCCACCAGCAGGGGAATGGGACAGCAAAATGAAAAACTGTTTTTT.

This clone came up once. The chain has TRBV7-2 and TRBJ1-3, with 9 bases fitting TRBD1. This CDR3 is built from 15 residues. Looked up from germline, CDR1 is SGHTA and CDR2 is FQGNSA. The ends lost 6 bases at V and 2 bases at J; junction bases unmatched: 5. CDR3 sequence reads: CASRGQGMTGNTIYF. Written as DNA, the CDR3 is TGTGCCAGCAGAGGACAGGGGATGACTGGAAACACCATATATTTT. Using reference TRBV7-2 and TRBJ1-3 for the parts outside the CDR3, the full variable domain is GAGVSQSPSNKVTEKGKDVELRCDPISGHTALYWYRQSLGQGLEFLIYFQGNSAPDKSGLPSDRFSAERTGGSVSTLTIQRTQQEDSAVYLCASRGQGMTGNTIYFGEGSWLTVV.

The chain couples TRBV2 to TRBJ1-2; no clear D. The germline V and J ends were trimmed by 4 bases and 7 bases, with 7 bases remaining between them. The CDR3 loop spans 11 amino acids. The germline V gene has CDR1 SNHLY and CDR2 FYNNEI. CDR3 bases: TGTGCCAGCAGTGCCGGGGTTGGCTACACCTTC. Translation gives CASSAGVGYTF.

The chain couples TRBV28 to TRBJ2-2, with TRBD1 matching 8 bases. This CDR3 has 15 residues. J lost 7 bases, V lost 5 bases, and 9 bases had no gene match. Per germline, CDR1 MDHEN and CDR2 SYDVKM. The CDR3 DNA is TGTGCCAGCAGTGCCTCGGACAGGGTACACGGGGAGCTGTTTTTT. Translated: CASSASDRVHGELFF.

The chain's CDR3 is CASSTLQGSNSNQPQHF. In nucleotides, the CDR3 is TGTGCCAGTAGTACCCTACAGGGTAGCAATAGCAATCAGCCCCAGCATTTT. V and J are TRBV19 and TRBJ1-5; tentatively, D is TRBD1 (6 bases). Trimming left V 4 bases short and J 0 bases short, with 16 bases between. This CDR3 is built from 17 residues. CDR1 and CDR2 from the germline V gene are LNHDA and SQIVND (reference sequence).

The V and J genes are TRBV12-3 or TRBV12-4 and TRBJ2-7; D call uncertain. V was cut by 8 bases and J by 1 base, with 12 bases left in between. The CDR3 length is 13 residues. CDR3 region: CASSEVFSYEQYF. CDR3 DNA sequence: TGTGCCAGCTCGGAAGTCTTTTCCTACGAGCAGTACTTC.

The chain is built from TRBV7-9 and TRBJ2-7; 7 nucleotides align to TRBD2. The J segment lost 5 bases and the V segment lost 2 bases, leaving 3 bases of the junction unmatched. The CDR3 has 13 amino acids. Germline lookup yields CDR1 SEHNR and CDR2 FQNEAQ (reference sequence). CDR3 protein: CASSLFAGDEQYF. Written as DNA, the CDR3 is TGTGCCAGCAGCTTATTTGCGGGAGACGAGCAGTACTTC.

The V and J genes are TRBV5-1 and TRBJ2-7, with a tentative D call TRBD1 (7 bases). Trimming cost V 1 base and J 7 bases, with 27 bases left between them. Germline-derived CDR1 and CDR2 are SGHRS and YFSETQ. The CDR3 is made up of 18 amino acids. In nucleotides, the CDR3 is TGCGCCAGCAGCTTGAGGCAGGGGGGTGTCCGGGGCTCAGGTGAGCAGTACTTC. Translating gives CASSLRQGGVRGSGEQYF.

The chain has TRBV5-1 and TRBJ2-6; D may be TRBD1 (6 bases). V was clipped by 4 bases and J by 2 bases, with 13 bases between them. Per the germline V gene, CDR1 is SGHRS and CDR2 is YFSETQ. This CDR3 is 16 amino acids long. Here the CDR3 reads CASSRTGFTGANVLTF. The CDR3 bases are TGCGCCAGCAGCCGCACAGGGTTTACTGGGGCCAACGTCCTGACTTTC.

This chain links TRBV24-1 with TRBJ1-5, with TRBD1 matching over 8 bases. Germline CDR1 and CDR2: KGHDR and SFDVKD. Unmatched junction bases numbered 5, after V lost 11 bases and J lost 0 bases. The CDR3 runs 14 residues. The CDR3 DNA reads TGTGCCATATCGGACAGGGATAGCAATCAGCCCCAGCATTTT. It specifies CAISDRDSNQPQHF.

The chain carries TRBV15 and TRBJ2-7, with D possibly matching TRBD1 (6 bases). Germline values: CDR1 LNHNV, CDR2 YYDKDF (reference sequence). The CDR3 sequence is 13 residues long. The V and J ends lost 8 bases and 2 bases respectively, with 13 bases between them. The CDR3 DNA sequence: TGTGCCACCGCGCCCGGGACAACCTACGAGCAGTACTTC. It specifies CATAPGTTYEQYF.